The 23 T cell receptor beta chains given below trace back to one sample, sequenced in a study of human T cells and chemical hapten exposure. MiXCR, run by TCRdb on the RACE reads, gives a single entry per CDR3 protein. The sample includes about 380,000 distinct CDR3 sequences, roughly 5.3% seen only once; the top ten take 2.6%. The sample's time point: pre-sensitization, week 0. Treatment: therapeutic diphenylcyclopropenone sensitization with weekly scalp DPC. The sequencing here drew on whole blood, taken in connection with sensitization to the hapten diphenylcyclopropenone (DPC). The receptor source for this set is a woman between 45 and 60 years old with alopecia areata. Some clones in this sample may be carry-over from other donors' samples.

This sequence joins TRBV29-1 and TRBJ1-1; D might be TRBD1 (5 bases). Germline V lookup: CDR1 SQVTM, CDR2 ANQGSEA. Trimming pared 7 bases from V and 1 base from J, leaving 13 bases between. This CDR3 is 13 amino acids long. The CDR3 nucleotides are TGCAGCGGCGGCCGGACAACGAACACTGAAGCTTTCTTT. Protein product: CSGGRTTNTEAFF.

This clonotype was observed many times. The CDR3 is CATRCSSGANVLTF. The CDR3 DNA is TGTGCCACCCGATGTTCCTCTGGGGCCAACGTCCTGACTTTC. The chain combines TRBV24-1 with TRBJ2-6; D is unclear. The V gene lost 9 bases and the J gene lost 0 bases, with 8 bases spanning the gap. This CDR3 has 14 amino acids. CDR1 KGHDR and CDR2 SFDVKD come from the germline V gene.

The table lists this clonotype with many counts. J is TRBJ2-2 and V is TRBV7-6; 9 nucleotides line up with TRBD1. From germline, CDR1 is SGHVS and CDR2 FNYEAQ. This CDR3 region has 15 residues. The trim removed 5 bases at V and 5 bases at J, leaving 6 bases unmatched. CDR3 in DNA: TGTGCCAGCAGCATACCGACAGGGGGAACCGGGGAGCTGTTTTTT. Translation: CASSIPTGGTGELFF.

This clonotype came up a few times. The chain carries TRBV3-1 and TRBJ2-2; possibly TRBD1 for D (6 bases). V shed 4 bases and J shed 3 bases, with 9 bases lying between them. This CDR3 is 14 amino acids long. Germline lookup yields CDR1 LGHDT and CDR2 YNNKEL (reference sequence). The CDR3: CASSPGHHTGELFF. In DNA, the CDR3 is TGTGCCAGCAGCCCGGGACACCACACCGGGGAGCTGTTTTTT.

The chain combines TRBV6-6 with TRBJ1-1; 9 bases line up with TRBD1. This CDR3 is built from 16 residues. V lost 0 bases to trimming and J lost 11 bases; unmatched junction nucleotides: 13. Germline lookup yields CDR1 MNHNY and CDR2 SVGAGI (reference sequence). DNA for the CDR3: TGTGCCAGCAGTTACTCTTTGTCCCAGGGACAGGGTATCGCTTTCTTT. Protein: CASSYSLSQGQGIAFF.

This clonotype was recorded at least ten times. J is TRBJ2-1 and V is TRBV4-2, with D possibly being TRBD2 (5 bases). V lost 3 bases to trimming and J lost 5 bases, with 26 bases between them. The length of the CDR3 is 19 residues. Germline V gene lookup returns CDR1 LGHNA and CDR2 YNFKEQ. The CDR3 reads CASSHVLRENRGSHNEQFF. DNA of the CDR3: TGTGCCAGCAGCCATGTATTAAGGGAGAACCGAGGAAGTCACAATGAGCAGTTCTTC.

The chain carries TRBV7-9 and TRBJ1-2, with 9 bases identical to TRBD1. Germline loops: CDR1 SEHNR, CDR2 FQNEAQ (reference sequence). The V and J ends lost 1 base and 1 base, in that order; junction bases with no gene match: 4. The CDR3 extends over 16 amino acids. For the CDR3, the DNA is TGTGCCAGCAGCTTAGATGGGACAGGGAGTAACTATGGCTACACCTTC. It is translated as CASSLDGTGSNYGYTF. Full variable domain (missing parts from reference TRBV7-9 and TRBJ1-2): DTGVSQNPRHKITKRGQNVTFRCDPISEHNRLYWYRQTLGQGPEFLTYFQNEAQLEKSRLLSDRFSAERPKGSFSTLEIQRTEQGDSAMYLCASSLDGTGSNYGYTFGSGTRLTVV.

This clonotype was seen many times. This chain links TRBV12-3 or TRBV12-4 with TRBJ2-3, with 12 bases that match TRBD2. The CDR3 runs to 18 residues. Losses at the gene ends were 5 bases for V and 0 bases for J; bases not matched to a gene: 9. The DNA for the CDR3 is TGTGCCAGCAGTACTAGCGGGGGGTCGAGTGCTAGCACAGATACGCAGTATTTT. Protein product: CASSTSGGSSASTDTQYF.

This clonotype has only a few counts. The V call is TRBV20-1, the J call TRBJ1-3; maybe TRBD1 (6 bases). Germline loops: CDR1 DFQATT, CDR2 SNEGSKA (reference sequence). The CDR3 spans 17 residues. Trimming took off 6 bases at V and 0 bases at J, with 21 bases between the two ends. CDR3 in amino acids: CSAMTGFRYSSGNTIYF. DNA for the CDR3: TGCAGTGCGATGACAGGTTTTCGATATAGCTCTGGAAACACCATATATTTT.

This clonotype was observed at least ten times. This chain uses TRBV28 with TRBJ2-1, with 7 bases identical to TRBD1. CDR3 size: 14 residues. The junction had 11 bases not matched to a gene; V was cut back by 6 bases and J by 9 bases. CDR1 MDHEN and CDR2 SYDVKM come from the germline V gene. CDR3 residues: CASSSGTANTEQFF. The CDR3 DNA reads TGTGCCAGCAGCTCCGGGACAGCCAACACTGAGCAGTTCTTC.

This clonotype was recorded at least ten times. This chain joins TRBV7-9 and TRBJ2-3; D perhaps matches TRBD1 (6 bases). V lost 2 bases and J lost 1, with 13 bases in between. This CDR3 is 16 amino acids long. Germline V gene lookup returns CDR1 SEHNR and CDR2 FQNEAQ (reference sequence). CDR3 bases: TGTGCCAGCAGCTTACCCCCGGCAGGGGGCACAGATACGCAGTATTTT. It specifies CASSLPPAGGTDTQYF.

This clonotype was observed at least ten times. This chain links TRBV6-1 with TRBJ1-2, with 10 nucleotides matching TRBD1. The CDR3 spans 14 residues. Trimming took 8 bases from V and 0 from J; bases not matched to a gene: 3. CDR1 and CDR2 (germline): MNHNS, SASEGT. The CDR3 DNA reads TGTGCCAGCCGAGGACAGGGGGCTAACTATGGCTACACCTTC. It translates to CASRGQGANYGYTF.

This clonotype was seen many times. This sequence joins TRBV10-3 and TRBJ2-1; 14 nucleotides match TRBD2. This CDR3 region has 15 residues. V lost 4 bases, J lost 8 bases, and 4 bases stayed unmatched. Per germline, CDR1 ENHRY and CDR2 SYGVKD. The CDR3 reads CAISVPGLAGDEQFF. The CDR3 DNA sequence: TGTGCCATCAGTGTTCCGGGACTAGCGGGGGATGAGCAGTTCTTC.

This clonotype was counted a few times. The CDR3: CASSGRSRSTDTQYF. The CDR3 nucleotides read TGTGCCAGCAGCGGCCGTTCCCGAAGCACAGATACGCAGTATTTT. The gene calls are TRBV9 and TRBJ2-3, with D unresolved. Trimming pared 3 bases from V and 0 bases from J, leaving 11 bases between. Germline-derived CDR1 and CDR2 are SGDLS and YYNGEE. The CDR3 is 15 amino acids.

In its sample, this clonotype was seen many times. The chain employs TRBV29-1 and TRBJ2-3; 7 bases line up with TRBD1. From germline, CDR1 is SQVTM and CDR2 ANQGSEA. J was trimmed by 3 bases and V by 2 bases; bases with no gene match: 5. The CDR3 totals 14 residues. The CDR3: CSVERPGGTDTQYF. DNA of the CDR3: TGCAGCGTTGAACGGCCAGGGGGAACAGATACGCAGTATTTT.

The CDR3 protein is CSVGMGDTEAFF. For the CDR3, the DNA is TGCAGCGTCGGGATGGGGGACACTGAAGCTTTCTTT. The chain couples TRBV29-1 to TRBJ1-1, with D possibly matching TRBD1 (5 bases). Germline assignment: CDR1 SQVTM and CDR2 ANQGSEA. This CDR3 region has 12 residues. Trimming took off 6 bases at V and 3 bases at J, with 11 bases between the two ends.

The J gene is TRBJ1-6, the V gene TRBV20-1, with 8 nucleotides matching TRBD1. Looked up from germline, CDR1 is DFQATT and CDR2 is SNEGSKA (reference sequence). The CDR3 consists of 13 residues. The J segment lost 9 bases and the V segment lost 6 bases, leaving 7 bases of the junction unmatched. The CDR3 DNA is TGCAGTGCCAAGGGGACAGGCAGTTCACCCCTCCACTTT. It codes for CSAKGTGSSPLHF.

The V call is TRBV6-2 or TRBV6-3, the J call TRBJ1-1; tentatively, D is TRBD1 (6 bases). CDR3 length: 14 residues. With 6 bases removed from V and 1 base from J, the gap between germline ends came to 12 bases. In germline, CDR1 is MNHEY, CDR2 SVGEGT. Here the CDR3 reads CASRTPGQNTEAFF. The CDR3 DNA reads TGTGCCAGCAGGACACCGGGACAGAACACTGAAGCTTTCTTT.

In the case of this clonotype: A read error may explain this, as a much larger clone is one base away. V is TRBV12-3 or TRBV12-4 and J is TRBJ2-4; TRBD1 is a possible D gene (5 bases). This CDR3 comprises 15 residues. CDR3 protein: CASSFTGIAKNVQYF. The CDR3 coding sequence is TGTGCCAGCAGTTTTACAGGAATAGCCAAAAACGTTCAGTACTTC.

CDR3 DNA: TGTGCCAGCAGTAGCGAGGACAGTAACTATGGCTACACCTTC. Translating it yields CASSSEDSNYGYTF. V gene TRBV6-5 combines with J gene TRBJ1-2, with a possible D match to TRBD1 (6 bases). V was trimmed by 5 bases and J by 1 base, leaving 11 bases between them. The germline gives CDR1 MNHEY, CDR2 SVGAGI. This CDR3 is built from 14 residues.

There are a few counts of this clonotype. This chain links TRBV27 with TRBJ2-1; D could derive from TRBD1 or TRBD2 (5 bases each). The CDR3 totals 17 residues. Germline CDR1 and CDR2: MNHEY and SMNVEV (reference sequence). V lost 3 bases and J 0 bases, leaving 15 bases between the germline ends. In nucleotides, the CDR3 is TGTGCCAGCAGTTTCCCTGGACTGGGACGCTCCTACAATGAGCAGTTCTTC. This encodes CASSFPGLGRSYNEQFF.

This clonotype was counted ten times or more. V usage is TRBV5-5 and J usage is TRBJ1-1; 8 bases line up with TRBD1. After removal of 3 bases from V and 0 bases from J, the junction contained 4 bases not matched to a gene. Looked up from germline, CDR1 is SGHKS and CDR2 is YYEKEE (reference sequence). The CDR3 length is 15 residues. The CDR3 coding sequence is TGTGCCAGCAGCTCCGGGACAGGCATGAACACTGAAGCTTTCTTT. It codes for CASSSGTGMNTEAFF.

The sample holds a few counts of this clonotype. V usage is TRBV4-2 and J usage is TRBJ2-7; D not resolved. Germline CDR1 LGHNA, CDR2 YNFKEQ. Trimming removed 0 bases at V and 0 bases at J, with 15 bases between. The CDR3 is 17 amino acids. CDR3: CASSQDVGGSHSYEQYF. In DNA form, the CDR3 reads TGTGCCAGCAGCCAAGATGTAGGTGGTAGCCACTCCTACGAGCAGTACTTC.